This T cell receptor beta chain is drawn from a study of T cells in localized non-small cell lung cancer. Findings of the study overall: Longer overall survival was associated with a higher density of T cells in the blood. In adjacent lung appeared a median 57 of the top 100 tumor clones. Uninvolved adjacent lung showed the highest T cell clonality, exceeding tumor.

Notes on this clone: Its antigen is undetermined.

Germline CDR1 is SGHVS and CDR2 is FQNEAQ. CDR3 length equals 13 residues. Libraries were prepared by immunoSEQ multiplex PCR; TCRdb keeps only in-frame clonotypes and omits some of them. Among around 8,000 clones, roughly 92% were seen once, and the ten largest hold under 3.5%. The V gene is TRBV7-8, the J gene TRBJ1-1, with no clear D. The sequence was obtained from a woman aged 35 to 70 with stage I lung adenocarcinoma. The sample here was peripheral blood, taken before any cancer treatment. In DNA, the CDR3 is TGTGCGTCTAGCAGATTAATGAACACTGAAGCTTTCTTT. Its protein product is CASSRLMNTEAFF.